Listed below are T cell receptor beta chains from one sample, sequenced in a study of cytomegalovirus exposure and HLA in healthy donors. Method: immunoSEQ multiplex PCR; TCRdb's copy keeps in-frame clones and lacks some. In the table there are approximately 91,000 clones, 55% to 80% of which are singletons. Sequencing used PBMCs. The receptors stem from a female donor in good health and CMV-seronegative. Each CDR3 is given with its conserved first and last residue. The order of the fields is D gene, J gene, clone size, V gene, CDR3 DNA, CDR3 protein. D genes are given only for firm matches. A row's size may be missing; if present it is once, few, many or a size class.

D gene: NA
J gene: TRBJ2-5
clone size: NA
V gene: TRBV6-5
CDR3 DNA: TGTGCCAGCAGTTTAAAGAGGGAAGAGACCCAGTACTTC
CDR3 protein: CASSLKREETQYF

D gene: TRBD1
J gene: TRBJ1-1
clone size: NA
V gene: TRBV29-1
CDR3 DNA: TGCAGCGTTGACACAGGGGATGAAGCTTTCTTT
CDR3 protein: CSVDTGDEAFF

D gene: TRBD1
J gene: TRBJ2-7
clone size: NA
V gene: TRBV18
CDR3 DNA: TGTGCCAGCTCACACGGACAGGAGAACTACGAGCAGTACTTC
CDR3 protein: CASSHGQENYEQYF

D gene: TRBD2
J gene: TRBJ2-7
clone size: NA
V gene: TRBV11-2
CDR3 DNA: TGTGCCAGCAGCCCTCCCAGCGGGGGCCTCTACGAGCAGTACTTC
CDR3 protein: CASSPPSGGLYEQYF

D gene: TRBD2
J gene: TRBJ2-7
clone size: NA
V gene: TRBV5-1
CDR3 DNA: TGCGCCAGCAGCTTGGATCTGGCGGGAGCTGGCGAGCAGTACTTC
CDR3 protein: CASSLDLAGAGEQYF

D gene: NA
J gene: TRBJ2-7
clone size: NA
V gene: TRBV11-2
CDR3 DNA: TGTGCCAGCAGGTTCCGTAGCTCCTACGAGCAGTACTTC
CDR3 protein: CASRFRSSYEQYF

D gene: TRBD1
J gene: TRBJ2-2
clone size: NA
V gene: TRBV5-4
CDR3 DNA: TGTGCCAGCAGCTCACCCGGGACAGCCACCGGGGAGCTGTTTTTT
CDR3 protein: CASSSPGTATGELFF

D gene: TRBD1
J gene: TRBJ2-6
clone size: NA
V gene: TRBV19
CDR3 DNA: TGTGCCAGTAGACCGGGACAGATAGAGTCCGGGGCCAACGTCCTGACTTTC
CDR3 protein: CASRPGQIESGANVLTF

D gene: NA
J gene: TRBJ1-2
clone size: NA
V gene: TRBV7-9
CDR3 DNA: TGTGCCAGCAGTCAAAAGGTCGGGGTTTGGATTTATGGCTACACCTTC
CDR3 protein: CASSQKVGVWIYGYTF

D gene: NA
J gene: TRBJ2-2
clone size: once
V gene: TRBV7-3
CDR3 DNA: TGTGCCAGCAGCCCAGGACTAAACACCGGGGAGCTGTTTTTT
CDR3 protein: CASSPGLNTGELFF

D gene: NA
J gene: TRBJ1-1
clone size: NA
V gene: TRBV27
CDR3 DNA: TGTGCCAGCCGCACGGGGGGACTCTACGATGGCACTGAAGCTTTCTTT
CDR3 protein: CASRTGGLYDGTEAFF

D gene: NA
J gene: TRBJ2-2
clone size: NA
V gene: TRBV18
CDR3 DNA: TGTGCCAGCTCACCAGGACAACCCACCGGGGAGCTGTTTTTT
CDR3 protein: CASSPGQPTGELFF

D gene: TRBD2
J gene: TRBJ2-1
clone size: NA
V gene: TRBV10-1
CDR3 DNA: TGCGCCAGCAGTGAGTCGGTGGGGGCGGGGGGGCGAAATGAGCAGTTCTTC
CDR3 protein: CASSESVGAGGRNEQFF

D gene: TRBD1
J gene: TRBJ1-2
clone size: NA
V gene: TRBV27
CDR3 DNA: TGTGCCAGCAGTGAGGGGACAGGAGACCCTAACTATGGCTACACCTTC
CDR3 protein: CASSEGTGDPNYGYTF

D gene: TRBD1
J gene: TRBJ1-2
clone size: NA
V gene: TRBV25-1
CDR3 DNA: TGTGCCAGCAGTGCCCTTCCGGGACAGGGCTATACCAACTATGGCTACACCTTC
CDR3 protein: CASSALPGQGYTNYGYTF

D gene: NA
J gene: TRBJ2-2
clone size: few
V gene: TRBV12-5
CDR3 DNA: TGTGCTAGTGGTGCGCCGGAGATGAACACCGGGGAGCTGTTTTTT
CDR3 protein: CASGAPEMNTGELFF

D gene: TRBD2
J gene: TRBJ2-7
clone size: NA
V gene: TRBV9
CDR3 DNA: TGTGCCAGCAGCGTAGAAGCGGGGCACTACGAGCAGTACTTC
CDR3 protein: CASSVEAGHYEQYF

D gene: NA
J gene: TRBJ2-5
clone size: NA
V gene: TRBV13
CDR3 DNA: TGTGCCAGCAGCCCATCAGGGCAAGAGACCCAGTACTTC
CDR3 protein: CASSPSGQETQYF

D gene: TRBD2
J gene: TRBJ2-7
clone size: NA
V gene: TRBV6-5
CDR3 DNA: TGTGCCAGCAGTTACTCTGAGGCGGGAGCCTACGAGCAGTACTTC
CDR3 protein: CASSYSEAGAYEQYF

D gene: TRBD1
J gene: TRBJ1-1
clone size: NA
V gene: TRBV29-1
CDR3 DNA: TGCAGCGTTGAGAGGACAGGGAACATGAACACTGAAGCTTTCTTT
CDR3 protein: CSVERTGNMNTEAFF

D gene: NA
J gene: TRBJ2-2
clone size: few
V gene: TRBV5-4
CDR3 DNA: TGTGCCAGCAGCTTATCACCCACATACACCGGGGAGCTGTTTTTT
CDR3 protein: CASSLSPTYTGELFF

D gene: TRBD1
J gene: TRBJ2-7
clone size: few
V gene: TRBV6-5
CDR3 DNA: TGTGCCACCTGGGACAGGGTCAACGAGCAGTACTTC
CDR3 protein: CATWDRVNEQYF

D gene: TRBD1
J gene: TRBJ1-2
clone size: NA
V gene: TRBV29-1
CDR3 DNA: TGCAGCGTTGAGGTGGACAGGAAATTTGGCTACACCTTC
CDR3 protein: CSVEVDRKFGYTF

D gene: TRBD1
J gene: TRBJ1-1
clone size: NA
V gene: TRBV28
CDR3 DNA: TGTGCCAGCAGTTTACGGACAGGGGGTAGTAGGACTGAAGCTTTCTTT
CDR3 protein: CASSLRTGGSRTEAFF

D gene: NA
J gene: TRBJ1-6
clone size: NA
V gene: TRBV14
CDR3 DNA: TGTGCCAGCAGCCAAAGGGGGAATTCACCCCTCCACTTT
CDR3 protein: CASSQRGNSPLHF

D gene: TRBD1
J gene: TRBJ2-1
clone size: NA
V gene: TRBV6-1
CDR3 DNA: TGTGCCAGCAGTGAGGGGACAGGGTACTACAATGAGCAGTTCTTC
CDR3 protein: CASSEGTGYYNEQFF

D gene: TRBD1
J gene: TRBJ1-2
clone size: NA
V gene: TRBV28
CDR3 DNA: TGTGCCAGCAGTTGGACAGGGGGCTTTGGCTACACCTTC
CDR3 protein: CASSWTGGFGYTF

D gene: NA
J gene: TRBJ1-1
clone size: NA
V gene: TRBV7-6
CDR3 DNA: TGTGCCAGCAGCTTACAGGGAGGAAGCGGGAGTGAAGCTTTCTTT
CDR3 protein: CASSLQGGSGSEAFF

D gene: TRBD1
J gene: TRBJ1-2
clone size: NA
V gene: TRBV29-1
CDR3 DNA: TGCAGCGCACCGCAGGGGGCAGGCTATGGCTACACCTTC
CDR3 protein: CSAPQGAGYGYTF